These T cell receptor beta chains were read from a single sample in a study of T-cell memory formation after mild COVID-19. MiXCR, applied by TCRdb to the 5' RACE reads, yields one record per CDR3 protein. The data hold 350,000 to 500,000 distinct CDR3 sequences, with roughly 18% observed a single time. Sequencing was done on a sample of PBMCs or a T cell subset sorted from them (not recorded which). Every receptor here comes from a man between 18 and 29 years old who had mild COVID-19 (a few samples of this study predate the infection). Cell type and time point are not known. Each CDR3 is given with its conserved first and last residue. Each record gives: CDR3 length, D gene, V gene, J gene, clone size, CDR3 protein, CDR3 DNA. D genes are given only for firm matches. The size of a clone is reported for some rows only, either as once, few or many, or as a class for expanded clones.

>13|-|TRBV11-2|TRBJ2-5|few
CASSLVWEETQYF
TGTGCCAGCAGCTTAGTCTGGGAAGAGACCCAGTACTTC
>15|-|TRBV20-1|TRBJ1-2|few
CSARDGTGLNYGYTF
TGCAGTGCTAGAGATGGAACAGGCCTTAACTATGGCTACACCTTC
>17|-|TRBV7-9|TRBJ1-1|-
CASSSPVTGGLNTEAFF
TGTGCCAGCAGCTCGCCCGTGACAGGCGGATTGAACACTGAAGCTTTCTTT
>16|-|TRBV7-9|TRBJ2-5|-
CASSLGTTGNQETQYF
TGTGCCAGCAGCTTAGGGACAACCGGGAACCAAGAGACCCAGTACTTC
>13|TRBD1|TRBV20-1|TRBJ1-4|few
CSALDRGQEKLFF
TGCAGTGCGCTTGACAGGGGGCAAGAAAAACTGTTTTTT
>13|-|TRBV4-3|TRBJ2-7|few
CASSQRGGFKLYF
TGCGCCAGCAGCCAACGTGGGGGGTTCAAATTGTACTTC
>14|TRBD1|TRBV12-3/TRBV12-4|TRBJ1-5|-
CASSLSDRNQPQHF
TGTGCCAGCAGTTTATCGGACAGGAATCAGCCCCAGCATTTT
>12|-|TRBV7-9|TRBJ1-5|-
CASSLGNRPQHF
TGTGCCAGCAGCTTAGGTAACCGGCCCCAGCATTTT
>13|-|TRBV29-1|TRBJ1-2|few
CSVATETNYGYTF
TGCAGCGTCGCGACAGAGACTAACTATGGCTACACCTTC
>13|TRBD1|TRBV29-1|TRBJ1-1|-
CSVADRMNTEAFF
TGCAGCGTTGCGGACAGGATGAACACTGAAGCTTTCTTT
>12|-|TRBV3-1|TRBJ2-4|-
CASSQIKNIQYF
TGTGCCAGCAGCCAGATCAAAAACATTCAGTACTTC